In this sample, the clone carrying this TCR beta chain turned up a few times. Antigen: not known. This entry comes from a study of spatial heterogeneity in lung cancer. The germline V gene has CDR1 SGHRS and CDR2 YFSETQ. This CDR3 has 16 amino acids. V shed 4 bases and J 0 bases; nucleotides not matched to a gene: 8. MiXCR, applied by TCRdb to the 5' RACE reads, yields one record per CDR3 protein. The table has 6,600 or so distinct CDR3 sequences, roughly a tenth seen once; the top ten hold over 9.5%. General study points: The study found that expanded intratumoral alpha and beta TCR counts tracked tumor mutation counts. When ubiquitous and regional expanded TCRs were counted, their numbers tracked ubiquitous and regional nonsynonymous mutations, respectively.

Indicated time point: sample taken at primary tumor resection. The chain recombines TRBV5-1 with TRBJ2-5; 8 bases map to TRBD2. The source of this sequence is a female donor with early-stage non-small cell lung cancer. The specimen was lung tumor tissue, collected at surgery. The chain's CDR3 is CASSLGGGTNQETQYF. The CDR3 nucleotides are TGCGCCAGCAGCCTTGGCGGGGGGACGAACCAAGAGACCCAGTACTTC. Looking up the rest from reference TRBV5-1 and TRBJ2-5 gives the full variable domain: KAGVTQTPRYLIKTRGQQVTLSCSPISGHRSVSWYQQTPGQGLQFLFEYFSETQRNKGNFPGRFSGRQFSNSRSEMNVSTLELGDSALYLCASSLGGGTNQETQYFGPGTRLLVL.